Listed below are T cell receptor beta chains from one sample, sequenced in a study of blood T cell repertoires in COVID-19. Using immunoSEQ multiplex PCR, the repertoire was profiled, and TCRdb retains in-frame clones only, with some absent. The sample yields approximately 130,000 clones, roughly three quarters seen once. Input material: peripheral blood. All receptors come from a human donor in a cohort sampled during active COVID-19. Each CDR3 is given with its conserved first and last residue. The order of the fields is V gene, D gene, J gene, clone size, CDR3 DNA, CDR3 protein. A D gene is named only where the DNA matches it firmly. Some rows have no size entry. The others give once, few or many, or a class for an expanded clone.

>TRBV10-1|.|TRBJ1-1|.
TGCGCCAGCCGCGCGGAACATTCTTTGAACACTGAAGCTTTCTTT
CASRAEHSLNTEAFF
>TRBV11-2|.|TRBJ1-1|.
TGTGCCAGCAGCTTCCGGGAGGGGAACACTGAAGCTTTCTTT
CASSFREGNTEAFF
>TRBV27|.|TRBJ1-2|.
TGTGCCAGCAGTCCCTCCTGGCCCACTAACTATGGCTACACCTTC
CASSPSWPTNYGYTF
>TRBV2|TRBD1|TRBJ1-2|.
TGTGCCAGCAGCGAGCCGGGACAGGGGGTTGGCTACACCTTC
CASSEPGQGVGYTF
>TRBV6-1|TRBD1|TRBJ2-2|few
TGTGCCAGCAGTGAACCCCGACAGGGGACCGGGGAGCTGTTTTTT
CASSEPRQGTGELFF
>TRBV7-3|.|TRBJ2-7|few
TGTGCCAGCGGTCTGGGCAGGGGCTACGAGCAGTACTTC
CASGLGRGYEQYF
>TRBV4-1|.|TRBJ2-7|once
TGCGCCAGCAGCCAAGATCCCAGCTCCTACGAGCAGTACTTC
CASSQDPSSYEQYF
>TRBV4-1|.|TRBJ1-6|.
TGCGCCAGCAGCCAAGAGGGGGATCCGGGAGGGTCACCCCTCCACTTT
CASSQEGDPGGSPLHF
>TRBV2|TRBD2|TRBJ2-7|.
TGTGCCAGCAGTGGGCAGCGGGGGACCTCCTACGAGCAGTACTTC
CASSGQRGTSYEQYF
>TRBV28|.|TRBJ2-7|.
TGTGCCAGCAGTTTAGGTTCCGACAGCGCCTACGAGCAGTACTTC
CASSLGSDSAYEQYF
>TRBV7-9|.|TRBJ2-7|.
TGTGCCAGCAGCTCGACACAAGTAGGACAGCTCTTTTCATCCTACGAGCAGTACTTC
CASSSTQVGQLFSSYEQYF